This TCR beta chain was retrieved from a study of PD-1 blockade in mismatch repair-deficient tumors. Study-level results: Rapid post-treatment expansion, then contraction, generally preceding radiologic response, marked tumor-resident clones.

Using immunoSEQ multiplex PCR, the repertoire was profiled, and TCRdb retains in-frame clones only, with some absent. The sample holds around 38,000 clones; roughly three quarters are singletons and the top ten take under 25%. Germline-derived CDR1 and CDR2 are MDHEN and SYDVKM. V dropped 1 base and J dropped 7 bases, with 17 bases sitting between them. The CDR3 consists of 15 residues. Worth noting for this clone: The antigen is not known.

The material sequenced was peripheral blood, taken 4 weeks after starting pembrolizumab. The gene calls are TRBV28 and TRBJ2-7, with D perhaps being TRBD1 or TRBD2 (6 bases each). The source of this sequence is an adult with mismatch repair-deficient cancer. CDR3 nucleotides: TGTGCCAGCAGTTTATTGACGGGGGCGGTACGTGAGCAGTACTTC. The encoded protein is CASSLLTGAVREQYF.